This entry concerns a single T cell receptor beta chain. No antigen is known for it. The data stem from a study of OX40 agonist ivuxolimab in advanced cancers. Overall study results and limits: Mean expanded clone counts were higher in CD8+ than CD4+ T cells.

Some clones are missing from TCRdb's copy, which holds only in-frame ones; the method was immunoSEQ multiplex PCR. Of roughly 75,000 clones in the sample, about nine tenths were seen once. There are 14 residues in the CDR3. V lost 4 bases and J lost 7; bases outside the gene matches: 7. Germline lookup yields CDR1 SGHNT and CDR2 YYREEE (reference sequence). The chain joins TRBV5-4 to TRBJ2-1, with 8 bases that match TRBD1. The clonotype was recovered from an adult with an advanced solid tumor such as melanoma, head and neck, liver or kidney cancer. The sample consisted of CD4+ or CD8+ T cells sorted from blood, taken in a trial of the OX40 agonist ivuxolimab. The CDR3 DNA sequence: TGTGCCAGCAGCCAACCGACAGGGGTAAATGAGCAGTTCTTC. Protein product: CASSQPTGVNEQFF. Complete variable domain (other parts from reference TRBV5-4 and TRBJ2-1): ETGVTQSPTHLIKTRGQQVTLRCSSQSGHNTVSWYQQALGQGPQFIFQYYREEENGRGNFPPRFSGLQFPNYSSELNVNALELDDSALYLCASSQPTGVNEQFFGPGTRLTVL.